This T cell receptor beta chain was sequenced during a study of blood T cell repertoires in COVID-19. The overall study: Sites across the United States, Italy and Spain contributed samples from acute and convalescent COVID-19.

Authors' processing steps: Reference gene primer amplification gave nucleated cell count estimates. The protocol was immunoSEQ multiplex PCR, while the TCRdb copy is restricted to in-frame clones and leaves out a portion. D and trimming were read from the DNA, whereas the V and J calls and clone size are those reported in that table. The profile shows under 150,000 clones, approximately 85% of them singletons. Germline CDR1 is LGHDT and CDR2 is YNNKEL (reference sequence). The CDR3 runs 15 residues. The V gene lost 1 base and the J gene lost 10 bases, with 16 bases spanning the gap. Sequenced sample: peripheral blood. This chain connects TRBV3-1 (or the pseudogene TRBV3-2) to TRBJ1-4; D may be TRBD1 (6 bases). This sequence was found in a man at least 80 years old with acute or convalescent COVID-19. This chain's CDR3 is CASSQAQGSGGKLFF. The CDR3 nucleotides read TGTGCCAGCAGCCAAGCTCAGGGGTCGGGTGGAAAACTGTTTTTT.